This T cell receptor (beta chain) derives from a study of identical twins. Only healthy Caucasians were enrolled as donors. Template switching, a step in the protocol, added a universal primer site, and cDNA carried unique molecular identifiers. TCRdb fed the 5' RACE reads into MiXCR, producing one record per CDR3 protein. This sample yields a few hundred thousand distinct CDR3 sequences, of which approximately 13% are seen a single time; around 6.9% belongs to the top ten. The study, taken as a whole, reports: Conclusions relied on cross-sectional statistical analysis, not following the same donors.

This clonotype has more than one count but fewer than ten. Its antigen remains unidentified. Another study also made use of these data, one on yellow fever vaccine responses in identical twins.

The clonotype comes from a woman aged 18-35 years in good health. Material: CD8+ T cells sorted from blood.

The CDR3: CASSLTGDYNYGYTF. In nucleotides, the CDR3 is TGTGCCAGCAGTTTGACAGGGGATTATAACTATGGCTACACCTTC. The chain carries TRBV28 and TRBJ1-2, with 8 bases that match TRBD1. CDR1 MDHEN and CDR2 SYDVKM come from the germline V gene. The CDR3 extends over 15 amino acids. V gave up 3 bases and J gave up 1 base; unmatched junction bases: 4.